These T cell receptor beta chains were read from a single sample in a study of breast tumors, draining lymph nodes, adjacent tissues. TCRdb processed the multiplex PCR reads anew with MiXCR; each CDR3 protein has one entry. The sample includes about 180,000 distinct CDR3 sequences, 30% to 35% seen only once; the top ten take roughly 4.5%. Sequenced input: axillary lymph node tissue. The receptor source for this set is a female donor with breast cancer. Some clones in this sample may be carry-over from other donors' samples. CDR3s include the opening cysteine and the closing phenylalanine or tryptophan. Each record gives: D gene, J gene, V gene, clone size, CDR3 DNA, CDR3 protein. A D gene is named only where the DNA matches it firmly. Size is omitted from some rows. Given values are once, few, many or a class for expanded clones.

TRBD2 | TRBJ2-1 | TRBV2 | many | TGTGCCAGCAGTGAAATCTTGACTAGCCTACCGAGCTCCTACAATGAGCAGTTCTTC | CASSEILTSLPSSYNEQFF
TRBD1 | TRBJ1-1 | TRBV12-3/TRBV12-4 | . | TGTGCCACCGTTAAGACAGGGTCTCGCACTGAAGCTTTCTTT | CATVKTGSRTEAFF
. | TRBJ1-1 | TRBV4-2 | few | TGTGCCAGCAGCCGAGAATTAGACACTGAAGCTTTCTTT | CASSRELDTEAFF
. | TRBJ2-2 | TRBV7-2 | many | TGTGCCAGCAGCTCTCAGGGGAGCGGCACCGGGGAGCTGTTTTTT | CASSSQGSGTGELFF
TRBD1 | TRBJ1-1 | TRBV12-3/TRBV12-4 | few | TGTGCCAGCAGTTTAGAGACAGGGGGAGGGACTGAAGCTTTCTTT | CASSLETGGGTEAFF
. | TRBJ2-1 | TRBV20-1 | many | TGCAGTGCTAGAGATCAGGCAGCAAGCTCCTACAATGAGCAGTTCTTC | CSARDQAASSYNEQFF
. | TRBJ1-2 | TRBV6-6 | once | TGTGCCAGCAGTTACACCATCGTGGGGGCGGATTCTAACGATGGCTACACCTTC | CASSYTIVGADSNDGYTF
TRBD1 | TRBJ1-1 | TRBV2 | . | TGTGCCAGCAGTGAAACAGGGGAGGGGAGCACTGAAGCTTTCTTT | CASSETGEGSTEAFF
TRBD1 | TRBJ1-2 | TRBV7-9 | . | TGTGCCAGCAGCGATCTGGGGACAGAACCAAATGGCTACCCCTTC | CASSDLGTEPNGYPF
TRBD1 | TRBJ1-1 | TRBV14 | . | TGTGCCAGCAGCCCACAGGGGGCTCGCTTAGGGGCTTTCTTT | CASSPQGARLGAFF
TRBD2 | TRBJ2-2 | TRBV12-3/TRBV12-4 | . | TGTGCCAGCAGACCGCCCACTAGCGGGAGGAGAACCGGGGAGCTGTTTTTT | CASRPPTSGRRTGELFF
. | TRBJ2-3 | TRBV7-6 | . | TGTGCCAGCAGCTTAGACGGGAAGGTATATACGCAGTATTTT | CASSLDGKVYTQYF
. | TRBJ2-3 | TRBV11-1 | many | TGTGCCAGCAGCAAAGACCAGCCGGGACGCGCTAGCACAGATACGCAGTATTTT | CASSKDQPGRASTDTQYF